These 12 T cell receptor beta chains originate from one sample sequenced in a study of cytomegalovirus exposure and HLA in healthy donors. PCR employed 60 Vbeta and 13 Jbeta primers. Assay used: immunoSEQ multiplex PCR; TCRdb lists only in-frame clones, some missing. This sample has more than 110,000 clones, with less than 85% found just once. Sequenced: PBMCs. The receptors here all came from a man aged 35 to 55 in good health and CMV-seropositive.

On this clone itself: Other DNA sequences in this specimen translate into the identical CDR3. This chain joins TRBV30 and TRBJ2-1; a possible D gene is TRBD2 (5 bases). Trimming left V 5 bases short and J 6 bases short, with 11 bases between. Germline V gene sequence: CDR1 GTSNPN, CDR2 SVGIG (reference sequence). CDR3 length: 12 residues. The CDR3 protein is CAWGLGINEQFF. In nucleotides, the CDR3 is TGTGCCTGGGGACTGGGGATCAATGAGCAGTTCTTC.

This clone was observed a single time. This chain links TRBV9 with TRBJ1-3, with a weak D call TRBD1 (6 bases). Germline CDR1 is SGDLS and CDR2 is YYNGEE. CDR3 length: 16 residues. V lost 4 bases and J 0 bases, leaving 14 bases between the germline ends. The DNA for the CDR3 is TGTGCCAGCAGCCCGTCGACAGGAGTCTCTGGAAACACCATATATTTT. Translated, it gives CASSPSTGVSGNTIYF.

This chain links TRBV4-2 with TRBJ2-3; 7 bases map to TRBD2. The CDR3 has 17 amino acids. Trimming removed 4 bases from V and 0 bases from J; junction bases left unmatched: 10. Germline CDR1 reads LGHNA; CDR2 reads YNFKEQ. The CDR3 DNA follows: TGTGCCAGCAGCCTCCTAGCCGGGACTACCAGCACAGATACGCAGTATTTT. Translation gives CASSLLAGTTSTDTQYF.

This chain uses TRBV5-4 with TRBJ2-1, with D perhaps matching TRBD1 (6 bases). The CDR3 runs to 15 residues. Germline lookup yields CDR1 SGHNT and CDR2 YYREEE (reference sequence). V lost 5 bases and J 1 base, leaving 13 bases between the germline ends. For the CDR3, the DNA is TGTGCCAGCAGTATAGGGGGTGGGTCCTACAATGAGCAGTTCTTC. This encodes CASSIGGGSYNEQFF.

The chain joins TRBV29-1 to TRBJ2-1; the D is unclear. Trimming stripped 6 bases from V and 0 bases from J, with 15 bases between. Germline CDR1 reads SQVTM; CDR2 reads ANQGSEA. There are 15 residues in the CDR3. In DNA, the CDR3 is TGCAGCGTGCCCAGTACCTTCTTCTCCTACAATGAGCAGTTCTTC. It specifies CSVPSTFFSYNEQFF.

To note about this clone: The same CDR3 also results from other DNA sequences found in this sample. J is TRBJ2-1 and V is TRBV19; 8 bases agree with TRBD2. The germline V gene has CDR1 LNHDA and CDR2 SQIVND (reference sequence). The V gene end was trimmed by 4 bases and the J gene end by 0 bases; junction bases not matched to a gene: 2. The CDR3 contains 15 residues. CDR3 sequence (DNA): TGTGCCAGTAGTACAAGCGGGAGCTCCTACAATGAGCAGTTCTTC. This translates into CASSTSGSSYNEQFF.

The rearrangement links TRBV5-4 to TRBJ2-3; tentative D call: TRBD2 (6 bases). Deletions cut 10 bases from V and 0 bases from J, with 15 bases between. The CDR3 has 14 amino acids. Germline assignment: CDR1 SGHNT and CDR2 YYREEE (reference sequence). CDR3 region: CAFYRLVSTDTQYF. The CDR3, as DNA: TGTGCCTTCTACCGACTAGTGAGCACAGATACGCAGTATTTT. Full variable domain (outside the CDR3, taken from reference TRBV5-4 and TRBJ2-3): ETGVTQSPTHLIKTRGQQVTLRCSSQSGHNTVSWYQQALGQGPQFIFQYYREEENGRGNFPPRFSGLQFPNYSSELNVNALELDDSALYLCAFYRLVSTDTQYFGPGTRLTVL.

The chain joins TRBV18 to TRBJ1-3; D may be TRBD1 (5 bases). The CDR3 loop spans 16 amino acids. Deletions cut 4 bases from V and 0 bases from J, with 13 bases between. Germline V gene sequence: CDR1 KGHSH, CDR2 LQKENI. The CDR3 loop reads CASSRRTDNSGNTIYF. The CDR3 nucleotides are TGTGCCAGCTCACGCCGGACGGACAACTCTGGAAACACCATATATTTT.

This chain joins TRBV4-3 and TRBJ2-7, with D perhaps matching TRBD1 (5 bases). Germline lookup yields CDR1 LGHNA and CDR2 YSLEER. Trimming took 1 base from V and 5 from J, leaving 18 bases between them. The CDR3 runs 16 residues. CDR3 region: CASSQGVGALSDEQYF. CDR3 DNA sequence: TGCGCCAGCAGCCAAGGTGTAGGGGCTCTTTCCGACGAGCAGTACTTC.

This chain links TRBV25-1 with TRBJ2-3, with 7 bases identical to TRBD1. J lost 2 bases, V lost 2 bases, and 1 base had no gene match. CDR1 MGHDK and CDR2 SYGVNS come from the germline V gene. The CDR3 length is 14 residues. The DNA for the CDR3 is TGTGCCAGCAGTGAAGGACAGGACACAGATACGCAGTATTTT. Translation gives CASSEGQDTDTQYF.

This rearrangement joins TRBV10-3 to TRBJ1-1; no reliable D call. Per germline, CDR1 ENHRY and CDR2 SYGVKD. V was shortened by 2 bases and J by 8 bases, with 12 bases between the two germline ends. This CDR3 has 13 residues. CDR3 coding DNA: TGTGCCATCAGTGAGATAATGGCAGAAGAAGCTTTCTTT. It is translated as CAISEIMAEEAFF.

The chain uses TRBV18 and TRBJ2-5; 9 nucleotides match TRBD1. Germline V gives CDR1 KGHSH, CDR2 LQKENI. The J segment lost 4 bases and the V segment lost 3 bases, leaving 9 bases of the junction unmatched. This CDR3 is built from 16 residues. CDR3 sequence (DNA): TGTGCCAGCTCACCGCTACAGGGGGCGTCGGGAGAGACCCAGTACTTC. Protein sequence: CASSPLQGASGETQYF.